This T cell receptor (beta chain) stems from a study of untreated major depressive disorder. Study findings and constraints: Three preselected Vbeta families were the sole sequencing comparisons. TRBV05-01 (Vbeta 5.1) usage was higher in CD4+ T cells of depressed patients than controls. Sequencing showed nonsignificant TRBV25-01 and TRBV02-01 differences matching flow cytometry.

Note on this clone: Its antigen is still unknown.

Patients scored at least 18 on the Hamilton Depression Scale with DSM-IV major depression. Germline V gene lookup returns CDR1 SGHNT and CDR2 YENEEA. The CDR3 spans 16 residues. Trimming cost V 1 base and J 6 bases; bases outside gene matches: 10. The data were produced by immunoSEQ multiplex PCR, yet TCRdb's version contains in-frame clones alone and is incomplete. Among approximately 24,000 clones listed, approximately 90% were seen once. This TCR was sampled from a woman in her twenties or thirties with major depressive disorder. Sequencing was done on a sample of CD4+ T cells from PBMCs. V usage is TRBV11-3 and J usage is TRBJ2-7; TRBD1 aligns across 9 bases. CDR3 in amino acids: CASSLVPGQGVSEQYF. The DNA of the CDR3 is TGTGCCAGCAGCTTAGTCCCGGGACAGGGAGTTTCCGAGCAGTACTTC.